The present TCR beta chain was sequenced within a study of blood T cell repertoires in COVID-19 (dated by TCRdb to the early 2020s). About the study as a whole: Samples covering the acute and convalescent phases of COVID-19 were provided by collaborators in the United States, Italy and Spain. The material from the prospective study consisted of cDNA or gDNA derived from T cells, B-cell-depleted T cells, or PBMCs. Deeply sampled blood TCRbeta repertoires from subjects exposed to, actively infected with, or recovered from COVID-19 were included in the dataset. The repertoires were released in a freely available public database intended as a resource for research on the immune response to SARS-CoV-2. Samples were obtained from the ongoing ImmuneRACE study (first 160 participants) and from approximately 1,200 subjects provided by 6 global collaborators. The sample metadata nearly always contained a de-identified subject ID, COVID-19 status, age in years and sex. HLA class I and class II types, where available, came from metadata supplied by the sample provider rather than from assay-based typing.

Paper-wide results and their limitations: How much clinical and demographic metadata was included differed by source and by participant, and the metadata was provided uncurated.

TCRbeta CDR3 regions were amplified from genomic DNA by means of the immunoSEQ Assay, a bias-controlled multiplex PCR. The authors processed their data as follows. Nucleated cell counts per sample were estimated from amplification of reference gene primers within the assay. Sequence reads were collapsed and filtered to measure the absolute abundance of every unique TCRbeta CDR3 rearrangement. For each sample, productive Simpson clonality was calculated as the square root of Simpson's diversity index across productive rearrangements. The table was pulled from immuneACCESS by TCRdb, which kept in-frame rearrangements only. Such tables lose some clones; where checked, under half of the loss comes from unresolved V genes, and the rest has no known cause. The V and J calls and clone size were taken over from that table, and D and trimming were inferred from the DNA. In all, the sample holds a few hundred thousand clones, and roughly 85% of those were seen once. The top ten constitute 10% to 15% of the sample.

Another Seattle source contributed samples from volunteer blood donors who had recovered from COVID-19. Each collaborating institution followed its own protocols to collect whole blood in K2EDTA tubes. Collaborator samples were shipped for TCRbeta analysis as frozen whole blood, isolated PBMCs, or DNA extracted from either sample type. A note on this clone: Its antigen remains unidentified. Base quality data are lacking; no much larger clone is found one base away.

Including cysteine and phenylalanine, the CDR3 has 12 amino acids. Only the CDR3 portion is preserved as DNA: 36 bases, with reading frame beginning at the first base. For CDR1 and CDR2, the germline V gene (reference sequence) lists PRHDT and FYEKMQ. V loses 5 bases of germline sequence and J loses 7 bases, and the interval between the two ends is 11 bases. This receptor was taken from a woman younger than 30 who had recovered from COVID-19. The sample was peripheral blood. The chain is made from TRBV13 and TRBJ1-1; no D gene can be assigned with confidence. The CDR3 amino acid sequence is: CASSPERSEAFF. The nucleotides read TGTGCCAGCAGCCCGGAGCGGAGTGAAGCTTTCTTT.